Below are 21 T cell receptor beta chains sequenced from a single sample in a study of identical twins. TCRdb re-derived calls from the 5' RACE reads in MiXCR, one entry per CDR3 protein. The data show hundreds of thousands of distinct CDR3 sequences, with roughly 7.2% seen just once and around 1.6% held by the top ten. This sample also appeared in a second study, on yellow fever vaccine responses in identical twins.

Sequencing was done on a sample of PBMCs. These receptors all stem from a woman in her late teens or twenties in good health.

This clonotype appeared a few times. V usage is TRBV10-2 and J usage is TRBJ2-1, with 15 nucleotides matching TRBD2. This CDR3 has 14 amino acids. The trim removed 6 bases at V and 9 bases at J, leaving 3 bases unmatched. Germline V lookup: CDR1 WSHSY, CDR2 SAAADI. The CDR3 sequence is CASRSGLAGGEQFF. The DNA of the CDR3 is TGCGCCAGCAGGTCGGGACTAGCGGGGGGTGAGCAGTTCTTC.

The chain has TRBV3-1 and TRBJ2-2, with D perhaps TRBD1 (6 bases). Germline loops: CDR1 LGHDT, CDR2 YNNKEL (reference sequence). The CDR3 has 16 amino acids. Trimming took off 4 bases at V and 2 bases at J, with 14 bases between the two ends. CDR3 residues: CASSRRSGVNTGELFF. CDR3 in DNA: TGTGCCAGCAGCCGAAGATCAGGGGTTAACACCGGGGAGCTGTTTTTT.

This clonotype appeared a few times. V gene TRBV6-1 combines with J gene TRBJ2-1, with 16 bases identical to TRBD2. CDR3 size: 15 residues. J gave up 7 bases and V 6 bases, and 3 bases lay outside the gene matches. Germline lookup yields CDR1 MNHNS and CDR2 SASEGT. CDR3 sequence reads: CASSGTSGRANEQFF. The CDR3 nucleotides read TGTGCCAGCAGCGGGACTAGCGGGAGGGCTAATGAGCAGTTCTTC.

This clonotype has more than one count but fewer than ten. The chain has TRBV15 and TRBJ2-5; a weak D match, TRBD2 (6 bases). CDR3 length: 15 residues. Germline V gene sequence: CDR1 LNHNV, CDR2 YYDKDF (reference sequence). The V and J ends lost 8 bases and 5 bases respectively, with 21 bases between them. The CDR3 region has the DNA TGTGCCACCCAGCTACAGCGGGCGGTCGGGGAGACCCAGTACTTC. This encodes CATQLQRAVGETQYF.

At least ten counts were recorded for this clonotype. The chain links TRBV5-1 to TRBJ2-5, with a weak D call TRBD2 (5 bases). There are 15 residues in the CDR3. The germline V and J ends were trimmed by 0 bases and 5 bases, with 14 bases remaining between them. Germline V gene data show CDR1 as SGHRS and CDR2 as YFSETQ. The CDR3, as DNA: TGCGCCAGCAGCTTGGCCCGGGGAAATGGGGAGACCCAGTACTTC. This codes for CASSLARGNGETQYF.

This clonotype was counted only a few times. V is TRBV4-2 and J is TRBJ2-3; tentatively, D is TRBD1 (5 bases). Trimming removed 7 bases from V and 4 bases from J, with 6 bases in between. Germline V lookup: CDR1 LGHNA, CDR2 YNFKEQ. The CDR3 extends over 11 amino acids. DNA for the CDR3: TGTGCCAGCAAGGGGCCAGATACGCAGTATTTT. This encodes CASKGPDTQYF.

A few counts support this clonotype. The chain couples TRBV3-1 to TRBJ1-1; no clear D gene. The CDR3 totals 13 residues. Trimming took off 4 bases at V and 4 bases at J, with 10 bases between the two ends. The germline CDR1 and CDR2 sequences are LGHDT and YNNKEL (reference sequence). The CDR3 spells CASSPSLGTEAFF. CDR3 coding DNA: TGTGCCAGCAGCCCGTCCCTGGGCACTGAAGCTTTCTTT.

This clonotype turned up a few times. The chain joins TRBV13 to TRBJ2-3; 11 bases are shared with TRBD2. CDR3 length: 17 amino acids. The V and J ends lost 5 bases and 4 bases, in that order; junction bases with no gene match: 11. CDR1 and CDR2 from the germline V gene are PRHDT and FYEKMQ (reference sequence). CDR3 DNA sequence: TGTGCCAGCAGCGCCTCGACTAGCGGGAAACAGGCAGATACGCAGTATTTT. Protein: CASSASTSGKQADTQYF.

This chain connects TRBV5-5 to TRBJ2-7, with TRBD2 matching 10 bases. Germline trimming cut 0 bases from V and 0 bases from J; bases unmatched to any gene: 3. Germline CDR1 is SGHKS and CDR2 is YYEKEE (reference sequence). This CDR3 comprises 16 residues. The CDR3 reads CASSLELAGSSYEQYF. In DNA, the CDR3 is TGTGCCAGCAGCTTGGAACTAGCGGGAAGCTCCTACGAGCAGTACTTC.

The rearrangement joins TRBV12-3 or TRBV12-4 to TRBJ2-7; D is possibly TRBD1 (6 bases). V shed 6 bases and J shed 0 bases, with 9 bases lying between them. This CDR3 contains 13 residues. The CDR3 coding sequence is TGTGCCAGCAGCCAGACAGGCTCCTACGAGCAGTACGTC. Translating it yields CASSQTGSYEQYV.

The chain links TRBV5-5 to TRBJ2-5; 14 nucleotides align to TRBD2. CDR3 length: 16 amino acids. The germline V gene encodes CDR1 SGHKS and CDR2 YYEKEE (reference sequence). Trimming removed 5 bases from V and 5 bases from J; junction bases left unmatched: 8. The CDR3 sequence is CASSPGTSGRQETQYF. The CDR3 DNA is TGTGCCAGCAGTCCCGGGACTAGCGGGAGACAGGAGACCCAGTACTTC.

This clonotype was seen many times. This chain connects TRBV6-4 to TRBJ1-1, with D tentatively TRBD1 (5 bases). Trimming left V 2 bases short and J 4 bases short, with 8 bases between. This CDR3 is 13 amino acids long. The V gene's germline CDR1 is MRHNA and CDR2 SNTAGT. The CDR3 protein is CASSDAGGTEAFF. As DNA, the CDR3 is TGTGCCAGCAGTGACGCGGGGGGCACTGAAGCTTTCTTT.

At least ten counts were recorded for this clonotype. This chain uses TRBV5-1 with TRBJ2-7; perhaps TRBD1 as D (5 bases). CDR1 is SGHRS, CDR2 YFSETQ, per germline. The ends were cut back, 6 bases at V and 0 bases at J, with 10 bases in the middle. The CDR3 contains 13 residues. Written as DNA, the CDR3 is TGCGCCAGCACCAGGGCAGACTCCTACGAGCAGTACTTC. It yields the protein CASTRADSYEQYF.

This rearrangement joins TRBV6-5 to TRBJ2-7; 7 nucleotides line up with TRBD1. The CDR3 runs 17 residues. From germline, CDR1 is MNHEY and CDR2 SVGAGI. J was trimmed by 0 bases and V by 0 bases; bases with no gene match: 8. DNA of the CDR3: TGTGCCAGCAGTTACTCCGTAGGGACAGAATACTCCTACGAGCAGTACTTC. Residues: CASSYSVGTEYSYEQYF.

This clonotype was observed at least ten times. This chain joins TRBV29-1 and TRBJ2-3, with 7 bases lining up with TRBD1. The ends lost 4 bases at V and 4 bases at J; junction bases unmatched: 2. This CDR3 contains 12 residues. Per the germline V gene, CDR1 is SQVTM and CDR2 is ANQGSEA. The DNA for the CDR3 is TGCAGCGTTGTTCAGGGGGCAGATACGCAGTATTTT. Translating gives CSVVQGADTQYF.

This clonotype was found a few times. The V and J genes are TRBV11-1 and TRBJ2-7, with D possibly being TRBD1 (5 bases). V was shortened by 1 base and J by 5 bases, with 24 bases between the two germline ends. The CDR3 has 18 amino acids. The germline gives CDR1 SGHAT, CDR2 FQDESV (reference sequence). The CDR3 DNA sequence: TGTGCCAGCAGCTTAGAACGGTCTATACTTTCAGGGTTCGACGAGCAGTACTTC. It yields the protein CASSLERSILSGFDEQYF.

This clonotype was counted a few times. The chain has TRBV20-1 and TRBJ2-3, with a weak D call TRBD2 (6 bases). From germline, CDR1 is DFQATT and CDR2 SNEGSKA (reference sequence). The V end was cut by 5 bases, the J end by 6 bases, with 9 bases between. CDR3 size: 11 residues. For the CDR3, the DNA is TGCAGTGCTCTCCGGGAGGATACGCAGTATTTT. Its protein product is CSALREDTQYF.

This clonotype was recorded many times. The chain carries TRBV7-9 and TRBJ2-1, with a possible D match to TRBD2 (6 bases). The CDR3 sequence is 16 residues long. The germline gives CDR1 SEHNR, CDR2 FQNEAQ (reference sequence). V lost 2 bases, J lost 4 bases, and 15 bases lay in between. The chain's CDR3 is CASSLLLISGYNEQFF. The CDR3, as DNA: TGTGCCAGCAGCTTACTTCTTATTAGCGGATACAATGAGCAGTTCTTC.

This clonotype was seen ten or more times. This chain uses TRBV7-9 with TRBJ1-2; D not resolved. The CDR3 has 13 amino acids. V was shortened by 1 base and J by 4 bases, with 7 bases between the two germline ends. CDR1 SEHNR and CDR2 FQNEAQ come from the germline V gene (reference sequence). This chain's CDR3 is CASSLEEIYGYTF. DNA for the CDR3: TGTGCCAGCAGCTTAGAGGAAATCTATGGCTACACCTTC.

This clonotype has a handful of counts. This rearrangement joins TRBV12-3 or TRBV12-4 to TRBJ2-1; D is undetermined. The CDR3 contains 15 residues. V lost 6 bases, J lost 7 bases, and 19 bases lay in between. The CDR3, as DNA: TGTGCCAGCAGCCAAGCGACACCCGGAGTTAATGAGCAGTTCTTC. Its protein product is CASSQATPGVNEQFF.

This clonotype has just a few counts. The V and J genes are TRBV12-3 or TRBV12-4 and TRBJ1-4; D gene ambiguous. V dropped 1 base and J dropped 8 bases, with 11 bases sitting between them. This CDR3 contains 14 residues. The CDR3 DNA reads as TGTGCCAGCAGTTTAGGGGCCTTAAAGGAAAAACTGTTTTTT. As protein: CASSLGALKEKLFF.